This TCR beta chain is from a study of blood T cell repertoires in COVID-19. Grouping used clinical history reported by participants in a survey and questionnaire. Sequenced by immunoSEQ multiplex PCR; TCRdb stores in-frame clones only, minus some. The table has some 190,000 clones, 86% seen once. A few counts support this clone. This TCR was sampled from a man in his forties or fifties with acute COVID-19. The sequencing input was PBMCs or T cells enriched from blood (not recorded which).

CDR3 nucleotides: TGTGCCAGCCGTCTGACCGGGACAGGGGATGAAAAACTGTTTTTT. Its protein is CASRLTGTGDEKLFF. V gene TRBV2 combines with J gene TRBJ1-4; 10 bases align to TRBD1. The CDR3 is made up of 15 amino acids. The ends lost 8 bases at V and 6 bases at J; junction bases unmatched: 9. Germline V CDR1 and CDR2: SNHLY, FYNNEI.